The 7 T cell receptor beta chains reported below all come from one sample, sequenced in a study of blood T cell repertoires in COVID-19. Only in-frame clones appear in the TCRdb table, and some are missing; sequencing was by immunoSEQ multiplex PCR. This table holds some 150,000 clones, approximately 85% found once. Sequenced: peripheral blood. These receptors were taken from a man aged 50-59 years with acute or convalescent COVID-19.

In its sample, this clone was seen a few times. J is TRBJ1-6 and V is TRBV27; D possibly corresponds to TRBD1 (5 bases). The CDR3 runs 14 residues. V was clipped by 6 bases and J by 6 bases, with 12 bases between them. Germline V gives CDR1 MNHEY, CDR2 SMNVEV (reference sequence). CDR3 amino acids: CASSLRGRNSPLHF. The CDR3 bases are TGTGCCAGCAGCCTTAGGGGCCGTAATTCACCCCTCCACTTT.

The CDR3 nucleotides are TGTGCCAGCACCCTTACCCCGACAGGGCCCGAGCAGTACTTC. Translating it yields CASTLTPTGPEQYF. The chain employs TRBV4-2 and TRBJ2-7, with 7 nucleotides matching TRBD1. From germline, CDR1 is LGHNA and CDR2 YNFKEQ. This CDR3 has 14 amino acids. J lost 6 bases, V lost 7 bases, and 12 bases had no gene match.

The V and J genes are TRBV15 and TRBJ2-5; 10 bases match TRBD1. CDR1 and CDR2 (germline): LNHNV, YYDKDF (reference sequence). This CDR3 spans 16 amino acids. J gave up 6 bases and V 5 bases, and 12 bases lay outside the gene matches. This CDR3 is CATSERDRGATQTQYF. CDR3 coding DNA: TGTGCCACCAGCGAAAGGGACAGGGGCGCGACACAGACCCAGTACTTC.

The rearrangement uses TRBV5-1 and TRBJ1-5, with 9 positions matching TRBD1. Germline V lookup: CDR1 SGHRS, CDR2 YFSETQ. Trimming took 3 bases from V and 2 from J; bases not matched to a gene: 6. This CDR3 has 16 amino acids. CDR3 sequence (DNA): TGCGCCAGCAGCTCGACAGGGGGTTGGGGCAATCAGCCCCAGCATTTT. Its translation is CASSSTGGWGNQPQHF.

In DNA, the CDR3 is TGTGCCAGCAGCCCTACTAGCTCTAGCGGTGTCACAGATACGCAGTATTTT. This codes for CASSPTSSSGVTDTQYF. This sequence joins TRBV3-1 (or the pseudogene TRBV3-2) and TRBJ2-3; 7 bases line up with TRBD2. Germline trimming cut 4 bases from V and 2 bases from J; bases unmatched to any gene: 12. Germline assignment: CDR1 LGHDT and CDR2 YNNKEL (reference sequence). The CDR3 runs 17 residues.

This chain joins TRBV5-1 and TRBJ1-5, with D possibly matching TRBD1 (6 bases). CDR3 length equals 15 residues. In germline, CDR1 is SGHRS, CDR2 YFSETQ. V was pared by 0 bases and J by 1 base, with 8 bases between. CDR3 loop: CASSLEGESNQPQHF. CDR3 in DNA: TGCGCCAGCAGCTTGGAGGGGGAAAGCAATCAGCCCCAGCATTTT. Based on the CDR3 plus reference TRBV5-1 and TRBJ1-5, the full variable domain is KAGVTQTPRYLIKTRGQQVTLSCSPISGHRSVSWYQQTPGQGLQFLFEYFSETQRNKGNFPGRFSGRQFSNSRSEMNVSTLELGDSALYLCASSLEGESNQPQHFGDGTRLSIL.

V usage is TRBV5-1 and J usage is TRBJ2-7; tentative D call: TRBD2 (6 bases). Trimming removed 5 bases from V and 6 bases from J, with 21 bases in between. This CDR3 comprises 15 residues. The V gene's germline CDR1 is SGHRS and CDR2 YFSETQ. In DNA form, the CDR3 reads TGCGCCAGCAGTCGGGACTCACTAGCCCTCGGCGAGCAGTACTTC. Protein sequence: CASSRDSLALGEQYF.